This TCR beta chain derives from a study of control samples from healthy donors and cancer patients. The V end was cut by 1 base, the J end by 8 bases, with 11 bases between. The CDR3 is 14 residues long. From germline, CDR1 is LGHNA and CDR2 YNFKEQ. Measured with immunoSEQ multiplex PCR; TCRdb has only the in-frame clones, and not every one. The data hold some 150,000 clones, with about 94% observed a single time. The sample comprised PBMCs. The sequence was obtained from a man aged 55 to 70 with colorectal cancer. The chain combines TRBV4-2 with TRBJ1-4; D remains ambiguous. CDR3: CASSQAAVREKLFF. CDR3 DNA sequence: TGTGCCAGCAGCCAAGCGGCGGTAAGAGAAAAACTGTTTTTT.